The 22 T cell receptor beta chains presented below share a single source sample, sequenced in a study of blood T cells in healthy people across ages. Through a sample-barcoded 5' primer and a J-beta primer mix, a second PCR was run for about 6 to 12 cycles. TCRdb called the 5' RACE reads again in MiXCR, with one record for every CDR3 protein. The top ten hold around a sixth of the sample, which has about 800,000 distinct CDR3 sequences, 35% to 60% seen once. Sequencing used blood. The receptors originated from an older man in good health.

The chain is built from TRBV12-3 or TRBV12-4 and TRBJ1-5; D call uncertain. The V end was cut by 1 base, the J end by 2 bases, with 9 bases between. CDR3 length: 15 amino acids. DNA of the CDR3: TGTGCCAGCAGTTTAGGGTCAGTAGGCAATCAGCCCCAGCATTTT. It translates to CASSLGSVGNQPQHF.

This clonotype was counted many times. V usage is TRBV29-1 and J usage is TRBJ2-7, with 12 bases that match TRBD1. The CDR3 loop spans 14 amino acids. V lost 4 bases to trimming and J lost 5 bases; unmatched junction nucleotides: 6. The V gene's germline CDR1 is SQVTM and CDR2 ANQGSEA. The chain's CDR3 is CSVAAGTGGNEQYF. As DNA, the CDR3 is TGCAGCGTTGCTGCCGGGACAGGGGGCAACGAGCAGTACTTC.

This sequence joins TRBV20-1 and TRBJ1-4; TRBD1 matches 10 bases. There are 15 residues in the CDR3. CDR1 and CDR2 from the germline V gene are DFQATT and SNEGSKA (reference sequence). The V and J ends lost 7 bases and 6 bases, in that order; junction bases with no gene match: 11. This CDR3 is CSGQGASRVYEKLFF. CDR3 sequence (DNA): TGCAGTGGACAGGGGGCCTCGCGCGTCTATGAAAAACTGTTTTTT.

This clonotype was seen many times. This chain uses TRBV7-9 with TRBJ2-7, with 9 bases aligning to TRBD1. Germline CDR1 and CDR2: SEHNR and FQNEAQ (reference sequence). J was trimmed by 1 base and V by 5 bases; bases with no gene match: 6. This CDR3 has 15 residues. CDR3 sequence (DNA): TGTGCCAGCAGCCGGGGGACAGGGACATCCTACGAGCAGTACTTC. This sequence encodes CASSRGTGTSYEQYF.

V gene TRBV7-2 combines with J gene TRBJ2-7; 7 nucleotides align to TRBD1. Matching the DNA end better, TRBJ2-5 makes the J call doubtful. This CDR3 comprises 12 residues. Per the germline V gene, CDR1 is SGHTA and CDR2 is FQGNSA. CDR3 sequence: CASLDRVETQYF. CDR3 DNA: TGTGCCAGCTTAGACAGGGTGGAGACCCAGTACTTC.

The rearrangement links TRBV12-3 or TRBV12-4 to TRBJ2-1; tentative D call: TRBD1 (5 bases). Trimming pared 1 base from V and 6 bases from J, leaving 7 bases between. The CDR3 extends over 13 amino acids. The CDR3, as DNA: TGTGCCAGCAGTTTAGACCAGGGCAATGAGCAGTTCTTC. It encodes CASSLDQGNEQFF.

This clonotype was found many times. The chain recombines TRBV2 with TRBJ2-1; 15 bases match TRBD2. The trim removed 4 bases at V and 12 bases at J, leaving 4 bases unmatched. In germline, CDR1 is SNHLY, CDR2 FYNNEI. CDR3 length equals 14 residues. CDR3 residues: CASSGGTSGRRQFF. CDR3 sequence (DNA): TGTGCCAGCAGTGGGGGGACTAGCGGGAGGCGGCAGTTCTTC.

The chain joins TRBV7-9 to TRBJ1-4; a weak D match, TRBD1 (5 bases). V dropped 3 bases and J dropped 2 bases, with 10 bases sitting between them. CDR1 SEHNR and CDR2 FQNEAQ come from the germline V gene (reference sequence). CDR3 length: 15 amino acids. The CDR3 reads CASSFGGVTNEKLFF. The CDR3 DNA follows: TGTGCCAGCAGCTTCGGGGGAGTCACTAATGAAAAACTGTTTTTT. The complete variable domain, with remaining parts taken from reference TRBV7-9 and TRBJ1-4, reads DTGVSQNPRHKITKRGQNVTFRCDPISEHNRLYWYRQTLGQGPEFLTYFQNEAQLEKSRLLSDRFSAERPKGSFSTLEIQRTEQGDSAMYLCASSFGGVTNEKLFFGSGTQLSVL.

This chain uses TRBV9 with TRBJ1-4, with D perhaps TRBD1 (5 bases). Germline assignment: CDR1 SGDLS and CDR2 YYNGEE. The CDR3 totals 16 residues. The V end lost 2 bases, the J end lost 5 bases, and 16 bases lay between the germline ends. CDR3 in amino acids: CASSVNSGTPNEKLFF. For the CDR3, the DNA is TGTGCCAGCAGCGTCAATTCCGGGACCCCCAATGAAAAACTGTTTTTT.

Regarding this clonotype: Being one base from a much bigger clone, this may be a read error. This sequence joins TRBV5-1 and TRBJ2-5; 9 positions agree with TRBD2. The assigned J gene may be wrong: the sequence end matches TRBJ2-7 better. This CDR3 spans 15 amino acids. CDR1 SGHRS and CDR2 YFSETQ come from the germline V gene. CDR3 residues: CASSFAAGGIGEQYF. The CDR3 bases are TGCGCCAGCAGCTTTGCCGCGGGAGGGATCGGCGAGCAGTACTTC.

This clonotype has more than one count but fewer than ten. This chain connects TRBV4-2 to TRBJ2-6, with TRBD2 matching over 10 bases. Germline V gene data show CDR1 as LGHNA and CDR2 as YNFKEQ. V lost 1 base and J lost 0; bases outside the gene matches: 6. This CDR3 is 19 amino acids long. As DNA, the CDR3 is TGTGCCAGCAGCCAAGTTTTTAGCGGGGGGATCTCTGGGGCCAACGTCCTGACTTTC. Translated: CASSQVFSGGISGANVLTF.

As to this clonotype: One end of the junction is discordant with germline, which a read error may explain. V and J are TRBV27 and TRBJ2-5, with 11 bases lining up with TRBD2. CDR3 length equals 16 residues. Germline assignment: CDR1 MNHEY and CDR2 SMNVEV (reference sequence). Here the CDR3 reads CASSLLASGRHNEQYF. The CDR3 DNA follows: TGCGCCAGCAGTCTTTTGGCTAGCGGGAGGCACAATGAGCAGTACTTC.

The chain couples TRBV20-1 to TRBJ2-1; 14 bases are a match to TRBD2. V lost 3 bases and J lost 0; bases outside the gene matches: 13. The CDR3 is made up of 20 amino acids. Per the germline V gene, CDR1 is DFQATT and CDR2 is SNEGSKA (reference sequence). For the CDR3, the DNA is TGCAGTGCTAGGGATTTGTTTAGGGGACTAGCGGGAGCCTCCTACAATGAGCAGTTCTTC. This translates into CSARDLFRGLAGASYNEQFF.

V usage is TRBV20-1 and J usage is TRBJ2-4; 12 bases align to TRBD2. The J call may be in error: the DNA end matches TRBJ2-7 better. This CDR3 is built from 17 residues. Germline V gene lookup returns CDR1 DFQATT and CDR2 SNEGSKA (reference sequence). The CDR3 coding sequence is TGCAGTGCTACCCCGGGGGCTAGCGGGAGGGTTTTATACGAGCAGTACTTC. It yields the protein CSATPGASGRVLYEQYF.

This chain uses TRBV20-1 with TRBJ2-5; 10 bases are shared with TRBD1. This CDR3 is built from 15 residues. V gave up 5 bases and J gave up 4 bases; unmatched junction bases: 10. CDR1 DFQATT and CDR2 SNEGSKA come from the germline V gene (reference sequence). The CDR3 DNA follows: TGCAGTGCTCTGAGTGACAGGGGGCTAGGAGAGACCCAGTACTTC. Translation: CSALSDRGLGETQYF.

This clonotype was counted a few times. The V and J genes are TRBV28 and TRBJ2-7; possible D gene TRBD2, 6 bases. Germline CDR1 reads MDHEN; CDR2 reads SYDVKM. Between the trimmed V and J ends, which lost 5 bases and 2 bases, there was a span of 13 bases. This CDR3 is 14 amino acids long. The DNA for the CDR3 is TGTGCCAGCAGTCGCTCGGGGGATACCTACGAGCAGTACTTC. Translating gives CASSRSGDTYEQYF. Using reference TRBV28 and TRBJ2-7 for the parts outside the CDR3, the full variable domain is DVKVTQSSRYLVKRTGEKVFLECVQDMDHENMFWYRQDPGLGLRLIYFSYDVKMKEKGDIPEGYSVSREKKERFSLILESASTNQTSMYLCASSRSGDTYEQYFGPGTRLTVT.

The rearrangement joins TRBV20-1 to TRBJ2-7; D may match TRBD1 or TRBD2 (5 bases each). The J call is doubtful: the DNA matches TRBJ2-5 better. The CDR3 is made up of 11 amino acids. CDR1 DFQATT and CDR2 SNEGSKA come from the germline V gene (reference sequence). The DNA for the CDR3 is TGCAGTGCGGTCGGGGCAGAGACCCAGTACTTC. Amino acid sequence: CSAVGAETQYF.

The chain employs TRBV12-3 or TRBV12-4 and TRBJ2-2; 10 bases map to TRBD1. V gave up 5 bases and J gave up 6 bases; unmatched junction bases: 9. The CDR3 contains 16 residues. The CDR3 nucleotides read TGTGCCAGCAGTCTTGGGACAGGGGCAAACTCCGGGGAGCTGTTTTTT. Translating gives CASSLGTGANSGELFF.

Turning to this clonotype: One end of the junction is discordant with germline, which a read error may explain. The chain recombines TRBV2 with TRBJ2-7, with 12 positions matching TRBD2. CDR3 length: 14 residues. The V gene's germline CDR1 is SNHLY and CDR2 FYNNEI. CDR3 coding DNA: TGTGCCAGTAAGACTAGCGGGAGCTCCTACAAGCAGTACTTC. Its protein is CASKTSGSSYKQYF.

Of note for this clonotype: A read error may produce the germline difference seen at one junction end. The chain uses TRBV5-1 and TRBJ1-2, with D tentatively TRBD1 (5 bases). Looked up from germline, CDR1 is SGHRS and CDR2 is YFSETQ. The CDR3 is 13 residues long. The CDR3 DNA follows: TGCACCAGCAGCCCCATCGGGGGTTATGGCTACACCTTC. The encoded protein is CTSSPIGGYGYTF. The variable domain in full, with the rest retrieved from reference TRBV5-1 and TRBJ1-2, is KAGVTQTPRYLIKTRGQQVTLSCSPISGHRSVSWYQQTPGQGLQFLFEYFSETQRNKGNFPGRFSGRQFSNSRSEMNVSTLELGDSALYLCTSSPIGGYGYTFGSGTRLTVV.

This clonotype was found a few times. The gene calls are TRBV12-3 or TRBV12-4 and TRBJ2-1, with 9 bases identical to TRBD2. The V segment lost 2 bases and the J segment 8 bases; nucleotides outside the gene matches: 13. CDR3 length: 17 amino acids. This CDR3 is CASSLRFNSGSLHEQFF. The CDR3 DNA sequence: TGTGCCAGCAGTTTAAGGTTTAATAGCGGGAGTCTCCATGAGCAGTTCTTC.

J is TRBJ2-7 and V is TRBV5-1; weak D call: TRBD2 (5 bases). In germline, CDR1 is SGHRS, CDR2 YFSETQ. V was pared by 0 bases and J by 7 bases, with 17 bases between. The CDR3 has 15 amino acids. CDR3 DNA sequence: TGCGCCAGCAGCTTGGCCGGGGTGTGGACCAATGAGCAGTACTTC. The encoded protein is CASSLAGVWTNEQYF.